These T cell receptor beta chains were read from a single sample in a study of post-analysis software for immune sequencing data. TCRdb passed the PCR reads through MiXCR, listing each CDR3 protein once. Here the sample spans 800,000 to 950,000 distinct CDR3 sequences, roughly 50% being singletons. What was sequenced was blood. These receptor sequences come from a girl between 10 and 17 years old with multiple sclerosis. Both conserved end residues are part of each CDR3. D genes are given only for firm matches. Clone size is shown for a subset of rows, as once, few, many or a class of expanded clone.

D: .; length: 10; J: TRBJ2-5; size: .; V: TRBV2; DNA: TGTGCCAGCACCAAAGGGACCCAGTACTTC; CDR3: CASTKGTQYF
D: .; length: 12; J: TRBJ2-7; size: few; V: TRBV20-1; DNA: TGCAGTGCTATAGCGGATCACTACGAGCAGTACTTC; CDR3: CSAIADHYEQYF
D: .; length: 16; J: TRBJ1-1; size: .; V: TRBV6-6; DNA: TGTGCCAGCAGAAAAACTCGACAGGATAGTAACGGTGAAGCTTTCTTT; CDR3: CASRKTRQDSNGEAFF
D: TRBD1; length: 16; J: TRBJ1-2; size: .; V: TRBV5-5; DNA: TGTGCCAGCAGCCCCCTACAGACAGGGGGCAACTATGGCTACACCTTC; CDR3: CASSPLQTGGNYGYTF
D: .; length: 16; J: TRBJ2-4; size: .; V: TRBV12-3/TRBV12-4; DNA: TGTGCCAGCAGTGTCCCGGGACATCGAGCCAAAAACATTCAGTACTTC; CDR3: CASSVPGHRAKNIQYF
D: .; length: 13; J: TRBJ1-1; size: .; V: TRBV6-5; DNA: TGTGCCAGCAGTTACCAGGGAAGGGCTGAAGCTTTCTTT; CDR3: CASSYQGRAEAFF
D: .; length: 14; J: TRBJ2-1; size: .; V: TRBV20-1; DNA: TGCAGTGCTAGGGGGGGAGGCGCCTACAATGAGCAGTTCTTC; CDR3: CSARGGGAYNEQFF
D: .; length: 13; J: TRBJ2-7; size: .; V: TRBV12-3/TRBV12-4; DNA: TGTGCCAGCAGACTAGTCTCCGACTACGAGCAGTACTTC; CDR3: CASRLVSDYEQYF
D: TRBD1; length: 13; J: TRBJ2-7; size: .; V: TRBV7-3; DNA: TGTGCCAGCAGCACAGGGGGACCCTACGAGCAGTACTTC; CDR3: CASSTGGPYEQYF
D: .; length: 12; J: TRBJ2-1; size: .; V: TRBV3-1; DNA: TGTGCCAGCAGCCAAGGCCGCCCGTTACAGTTCTTC; CDR3: CASSQGRPLQFF
D: .; length: 16; J: TRBJ2-1; size: .; V: TRBV5-6; DNA: TGTGCCAGCAGCTTGCGGGTAGGCAGCTCCTACAATGAGCAGTTCTTC; CDR3: CASSLRVGSSYNEQFF
D: TRBD2; length: 15; J: TRBJ2-5; size: few; V: TRBV20-1; DNA: TGCAGTGCTGGCCGGGGGCGGGGGGGCCCCTACGAACAGTACTTC; CDR3: CSAGRGRGGPYEQYF
D: TRBD1; length: 15; J: TRBJ2-7; size: few; V: TRBV5-1; DNA: TGCGCCAGCAGCTTGGGCGGGACAGGGTTCTTCGAGCAGTACTTC; CDR3: CASSLGGTGFFEQYF
D: .; length: 15; J: TRBJ1-2; size: few; V: TRBV4-1; DNA: TGCGCCAGCAGCCAAGATGGCCCCCTTCGATGTGGCTACACCTTC; CDR3: CASSQDGPLRCGYTF
D: TRBD2; length: 15; J: TRBJ2-1; size: .; V: TRBV7-8; DNA: TGTGTCAGCAGCTTAGGGGCTAGCGGTAACAATGAGCAGTTCTTC; CDR3: CVSSLGASGNNEQFF
D: .; length: 12; J: TRBJ2-1; size: few; V: TRBV9; DNA: TGTGCCAGCAGCCCCTACACCTTGGGGCAGTTCTTC; CDR3: CASSPYTLGQFF
D: TRBD2; length: 15; J: TRBJ2-7; size: .; V: TRBV14; DNA: TGTGCCAGCAGCCAAGGCGGTAGCGGGTTCTACGAGCAGTACTTC; CDR3: CASSQGGSGFYEQYF
D: .; length: 14; J: TRBJ1-2; size: .; V: TRBV20-1; DNA: TGCAGTGCTGGGAAATCTAGGGGGTCCGGTGGCTACACCTTC; CDR3: CSAGKSRGSGGYTF
D: .; length: 15; J: TRBJ1-1; size: .; V: TRBV5-1; DNA: TGCGCCAGCACGGGCAGAGGGTCGGAACAGGCTGAAGCTTTCTTT; CDR3: CASTGRGSEQAEAFF
D: TRBD1; length: 16; J: TRBJ1-4; size: .; V: TRBV5-1; DNA: TGCGCCAGCAGCTTGAGGAAAGGAGGGGGCGCGGAAAAACTGTTTTTT; CDR3: CASSLRKGGGAEKLFF
D: .; length: 14; J: TRBJ2-7; size: .; V: TRBV20-1; DNA: TGCAGTGCCACTACCCTAGACTTCGCCTACGAGCAGTACTTC; CDR3: CSATTLDFAYEQYF
D: TRBD1; length: 16; J: TRBJ1-2; size: .; V: TRBV28; DNA: TGTGCCAGCAGCCCCAGGACAGGCTTTGGGGTCTATGGCTACACCTTC; CDR3: CASSPRTGFGVYGYTF
D: .; length: 14; J: TRBJ2-7; size: .; V: TRBV7-9; DNA: TGTGCCAGCAGCTTGGGAGGGGGTCAGTACGAGCAGTACTTC; CDR3: CASSLGGGQYEQYF
D: .; length: 13; J: TRBJ2-3; size: .; V: TRBV9; DNA: TGTGCCAGCAGCGGGCCGACGCGGGATACGCAGTATTTT; CDR3: CASSGPTRDTQYF
D: TRBD1; length: 18; J: TRBJ2-6; size: .; V: TRBV12-3/TRBV12-4; DNA: TGTGCCAACAGTTTCGAGGGGGCCGGGACGTCTGGGGCCAACGTCCTGACTTTC; CDR3: CANSFEGAGTSGANVLTF
D: .; length: 14; J: TRBJ2-3; size: .; V: TRBV12-3/TRBV12-4; DNA: TGTGCCAGCAGTGGAGTTGTGAGCACAGATACGCAGTATTTT; CDR3: CASSGVVSTDTQYF
D: TRBD2; length: 17; J: TRBJ2-1; size: .; V: TRBV10-1; DNA: TGCGCCAGCAGTGAGTCGAGACTAGCGGGTTACTACAATGAGCAGTTCTTC; CDR3: CASSESRLAGYYNEQFF
D: TRBD2; length: 14; J: TRBJ2-3; size: once; V: TRBV20-1; DNA: TGCAGTGCTAAGCGGGGGGGCCAAGCAGATACGCAGTATTTT; CDR3: CSAKRGGQADTQYF
D: TRBD1; length: 13; J: TRBJ2-7; size: .; V: TRBV15; DNA: TGTGCCACCAGTAGGGACAGCGGCTACGAGCAGTACTTC; CDR3: CATSRDSGYEQYF
D: .; length: 12; J: TRBJ2-7; size: .; V: TRBV20-1; DNA: TGCAGTGCAAGACAGGAGGGGTACGAGCAGTACTTC; CDR3: CSARQEGYEQYF
D: TRBD1; length: 16; J: TRBJ2-3; size: .; V: TRBV6-5; DNA: TGTGCCAGCAGTTACCACCAGGGGGCTGGCACAGATACGCAGTATTTT; CDR3: CASSYHQGAGTDTQYF
D: .; length: 12; J: TRBJ1-2; size: few; V: TRBV12-3/TRBV12-4; DNA: TGTGCCAGCACCCGGGGGACATTTCGCTACACCTTC; CDR3: CASTRGTFRYTF
D: TRBD1; length: 14; J: TRBJ2-1; size: .; V: TRBV6-2/TRBV6-3; DNA: TGTGCCAGCAGGAAGGGACAGCTATACAATGAGCAGTTCTTC; CDR3: CASRKGQLYNEQFF
D: TRBD2; length: 16; J: TRBJ2-5; size: .; V: TRBV13; DNA: TGTGCCAGCAGCTTACGACTAGCGGGGATGGCGGAGACCCAGTACTTC; CDR3: CASSLRLAGMAETQYF
D: TRBD1; length: 17; J: TRBJ2-5; size: .; V: TRBV7-3; DNA: TGTGCCAGCAGCGCCGGAGGACAGGGGTCGGGTTTTGTGACCCAGTACTTC; CDR3: CASSAGGQGSGFVTQYF
D: TRBD1; length: 14; J: TRBJ2-5; size: .; V: TRBV10-3; DNA: TGTGCCATCAGTCCGGGACAGGGTACCGAGACCCAGTACTTC; CDR3: CAISPGQGTETQYF
D: TRBD1; length: 15; J: TRBJ1-2; size: .; V: TRBV5-1; DNA: TGCGCCAGCAGCAACGGACAGGGGGTATCCTATGGCTACACCTTC; CDR3: CASSNGQGVSYGYTF
D: TRBD2; length: 17; J: TRBJ2-7; size: .; V: TRBV15; DNA: TGTGCCACCAGCAGAGAGCGCGGGAGGGGGGATTCCTACGAGCAGTACTTC; CDR3: CATSRERGRGDSYEQYF
D: TRBD1; length: 15; J: TRBJ2-3; size: .; V: TRBV9; DNA: TGTGCCAGCAGCGTAGGGGGACAGGCAGGAGATACGCAGTATTTT; CDR3: CASSVGGQAGDTQYF
D: .; length: 15; J: TRBJ2-3; size: .; V: TRBV7-9; DNA: TGTGCCAGCAGCGCCATTGACGGGATCACAGATACGCAGTATTTT; CDR3: CASSAIDGITDTQYF
D: .; length: 15; J: TRBJ2-3; size: .; V: TRBV7-9; DNA: TGTGCCAGCAGCCCCAGTGCGTCCAGCACAGATACGCAGTATTTT; CDR3: CASSPSASSTDTQYF
D: TRBD2; length: 17; J: TRBJ2-7; size: .; V: TRBV27; DNA: TGTGCCAGCAGTCCTACCTTCGGACTAGCGGGAAACAATGAGCAGTACTTC; CDR3: CASSPTFGLAGNNEQYF
D: TRBD2; length: 15; J: TRBJ2-5; size: few; V: TRBV5-1; DNA: TGCGCCAGCAGCTCTTACGGACTAGTAGGAGAGACCCAGTACTTC; CDR3: CASSSYGLVGETQYF